This TCR beta chain was captured by sequencing in a study of cytomegalovirus exposure and HLA in healthy donors. Background on the study: T cells numbering around 200 million yielded 95 million to 140 million unique TCR beta sequences in an earlier analysis. Early released data had around 88 million unique TCRs, all coming from HLA-typed donors. General study points: Across donors, presence/absence analyses took sequencing depth to be roughly uniform. Most TCR sequences were seen very rarely across donors, but some public TCRs occurred in many.

As for this clone: Its antigen remains unknown.

PCR primers comprised 60 Vbeta and 13 Jbeta primers. Sequencing was performed with immunoSEQ multiplex PCR; in TCRdb, only in-frame clones are kept and a portion is missing. There are about 200,000 clones in the sample; around 83% occur only once, and 1.4% lies in the top ten. The receptor was derived from a girl aged 5 to 17 in good health and CMV-seronegative. The sample consisted of PBMCs.

The CDR3 here is CSVRTGIEQFF. The CDR3, as DNA: TGCAGCGTCCGGACAGGGATTGAGCAGTTCTTC. The V call is TRBV29-1, the J call TRBJ2-1; 8 bases line up with TRBD1. V lost 6 bases to trimming and J lost 9 bases; unmatched junction nucleotides: 4. This CDR3 contains 11 residues. CDR1 SQVTM and CDR2 ANQGSEA come from the germline V gene.